This T cell receptor (beta chain) was identified in a study of blood T cell repertoires in COVID-19. At the level of the study: COVID-19 samples from acute and convalescent phases originated in the United States, Italy and Spain. T cells, B-cell-depleted T cells, or PBMCs provided the cDNA or gDNA that served as material.

Authors' processing steps: Amplifying reference gene primers gave estimates of nucleated cell counts. Profiled with immunoSEQ multiplex PCR; TCRdb holds only in-frame clones, not every one. For V, J and clone size, that table is used; D and trimming come from the DNA. This sample yields approximately 350,000 clones, of which around nine tenths are seen a single time; 7.1% belongs to the top ten. Germline CDR1 is MNHEY and CDR2 is SMNVEV (reference sequence). The CDR3 length is 17 residues. J gave up 7 bases and V 0 bases, and 5 bases lay outside the gene matches. Followed over time, Seattle patients had been enrolled while infection was active.

Input material: peripheral blood. This sequence was found in a woman aged 60-75 years with COVID-19, enrolled during active disease. This chain joins TRBV27 and TRBJ2-1, with 14 bases identical to TRBD2. This CDR3 is CASSLSVGTSGGNEQFF. CDR3 nucleotides: TGTGCCAGCAGTTTATCGGTGGGGACTAGCGGGGGTAATGAGCAGTTCTTC.